The 30 T cell receptor beta chains below were found in one sample sequenced in a study of blood T cell repertoires in COVID-19. Here immunoSEQ multiplex PCR was the method, and the copy in TCRdb shows in-frame clones only, minus some. The data show around 220,000 clones, 86% seen once. Sequenced sample: peripheral blood. These receptor sequences come from a woman in her forties or fifties with acute or convalescent COVID-19.

This rearrangement joins TRBV30 to TRBJ1-2, with D tentatively TRBD1 (5 bases). Germline V gene lookup returns CDR1 GTSNPN and CDR2 SVGIG (reference sequence). Trimming stripped 4 bases from V and 6 bases from J, with 21 bases between. This CDR3 has 15 residues. The CDR3 sequence: CAWTQWGNRIDGYTF. In DNA form, the CDR3 reads TGTGCCTGGACCCAATGGGGCAACCGGATTGATGGCTACACCTTC. Using reference TRBV30 and TRBJ1-2 for the parts outside the CDR3, the full variable domain is SQTIHQWPATLVQPVGSPLSLECTVEGTSNPNLYWYRQAAGRGLQLLFYSVGIGQISSEVPQNLSASRPQDRQFILSSKKLLLSDSGFYLCAWTQWGNRIDGYTFGSGTRLTVV.

This chain links TRBV5-6 with TRBJ1-5, with D unclear. Trimming pared 0 bases from V and 10 bases from J, leaving 8 bases between. The CDR3 totals 12 residues. CDR1 SGHDT and CDR2 YYEEEE come from the germline V gene. CDR3 region: CASSLGEGPQHF. The DNA for the CDR3 is TGTGCCAGCAGCTTGGGCGAGGGTCCCCAGCATTTT.

The rearrangement uses TRBV9 and TRBJ2-1; 7 nucleotides align to TRBD2. With 0 bases clipped from V and 6 bases from J, the junction kept 12 bases outside the gene matches. The CDR3 extends over 17 amino acids. Germline CDR1 SGDLS, CDR2 YYNGEE. The CDR3 sequence is CASSVAGGTNPINEQFF. The CDR3 coding sequence is TGTGCCAGCAGCGTAGCTGGGGGGACTAATCCCATCAATGAGCAGTTCTTC.

The chain uses TRBV6-5 and TRBJ2-5; possibly TRBD2 for D (6 bases). Trimming took off 6 bases at V and 4 bases at J, with 12 bases between the two ends. The CDR3 loop spans 13 amino acids. Germline CDR1 and CDR2: MNHEY and SVGAGI. CDR3 nucleotide sequence: TGTGCCAGCAGAACCCCAGCGGGAGAGACCCAGTACTTC. Translated: CASRTPAGETQYF.

This clone has only a few counts. CDR3 region: CASSQEANTEAFF. Here the CDR3 DNA reads TGTGCCAGCAGCCAAGAAGCGAACACTGAAGCTTTCTTT. J is TRBJ1-1 and V is TRBV3-1 (or the pseudogene TRBV3-2); D ambiguous. Looked up from germline, CDR1 is LGHDT and CDR2 is YNNKEL (reference sequence). CDR3 size: 13 residues. V was clipped by 0 bases and J by 1 base, with 3 bases between them.

Notes on this clone: Other DNA variants within this sample encode the same CDR3. The chain is built from TRBV18 and TRBJ1-1; 8 nucleotides agree with TRBD1. Trimming at V came to 4 bases and at J to 4 bases, leaving 2 bases not matched to a gene. CDR1 and CDR2 from the germline V gene are KGHSH and LQKENI. The CDR3 runs to 13 residues. As DNA, the CDR3 is TGTGCCAGCTCACTAACAGGGGGCACTGAAGCTTTCTTT. Translation gives CASSLTGGTEAFF.

The chain joins TRBV19 to TRBJ1-2; D is uncertain. Germline V gene lookup returns CDR1 LNHDA and CDR2 SQIVND (reference sequence). The CDR3 extends over 14 amino acids. V was clipped by 3 bases and J by 7 bases, with 15 bases between them. In DNA form, the CDR3 reads TGTGCCAGTAGTATGGGCACATCTCGAGCTGGCTACACCTTC. This codes for CASSMGTSRAGYTF.

Only one count was recorded for this clone. The chain joins TRBV5-1 to TRBJ1-2; D is possibly TRBD1 (6 bases). V lost 4 bases to trimming and J lost 7 bases, with 17 bases between them. From germline, CDR1 is SGHRS and CDR2 YFSETQ. This CDR3 is built from 14 residues. DNA of the CDR3: TGCGCCAGCAGCGCCTCACAGGGTTCTGGTGGCTACACCTTC. This codes for CASSASQGSGGYTF.

V gene TRBV2 combines with J gene TRBJ2-4; 10 nucleotides agree with TRBD1. The CDR3 runs 16 residues. CDR1 is SNHLY, CDR2 FYNNEI, per germline. The V and J ends lost 6 bases and 2 bases, in that order; junction bases with no gene match: 7. DNA for the CDR3: TGTGCCAGCAGGGTGGACAGGGGGGGAACCAAAAACATTCAGTACTTC. It codes for CASRVDRGGTKNIQYF.

The rearrangement links TRBV6-1 to TRBJ2-1; TRBD2 agrees at 11 bases. Germline CDR1 and CDR2: MNHNS and SASEGT. J gave up 5 bases and V 2 bases, and 5 bases lay outside the gene matches. CDR3 length: 16 residues. CDR3 region: CASSELRLAGNNEQFF. CDR3 DNA sequence: TGTGCCAGCAGTGAACTTAGACTAGCGGGAAACAATGAGCAGTTCTTC.

The chain is built from TRBV2 and TRBJ2-1; weak D call: TRBD2 (6 bases). Germline V gene sequence: CDR1 SNHLY, CDR2 FYNNEI. V gave up 9 bases and J gave up 8 bases, with 11 bases separating them. The CDR3 contains 11 residues. The CDR3 spells CARRASDEQFF. The DNA of the CDR3 is TGTGCCAGGAGGGCTAGCGATGAGCAGTTCTTC. Full variable domain (missing parts from reference TRBV2 and TRBJ2-1): EPEVTQTPSHQVTQMGQEVILRCVPISNHLYFYWYRQILGQKVEFLVSFYNNEISEKSEIFDDQFSVERPDGSNFTLKIRSTKLEDSAMYFCARRASDEQFFGPGTRLTVL.

Written as DNA, the CDR3 is TGCGCCAGCAGCCTCTCCCGGGACAGTGAATACGAGCAGTACTTC. Encoded protein: CASSLSRDSEYEQYF. This chain joins TRBV4-1 and TRBJ2-7; the match to TRBD1 covers 7 bases. V lost 4 bases to trimming and J lost 4 bases; unmatched junction nucleotides: 10. The CDR3 covers 15 residues. The germline V gene encodes CDR1 MGHRA and CDR2 YSYEKL.

The chain uses TRBV6-5 and TRBJ2-7, with 10 nucleotides matching TRBD1. The CDR3 contains 14 residues. The ends lost 6 bases at V and 1 base at J; junction bases unmatched: 3. CDR1 and CDR2 (germline): MNHEY, SVGAGI. CDR3 loop: CASRGTGVSYEQYF. The CDR3 DNA reads as TGTGCCAGCAGGGGGACAGGGGTGTCCTACGAGCAGTACTTC.

The chain links TRBV9 to TRBJ1-1; 7 bases line up with TRBD1. The trim removed 3 bases at V and 4 bases at J, leaving 6 bases unmatched. Germline V gives CDR1 SGDLS, CDR2 YYNGEE. The CDR3 is made up of 14 amino acids. DNA of the CDR3: TGTGCCAGCAGCGCCGGGAGGGGGCCCACTGAAGCTTTCTTT. Translating gives CASSAGRGPTEAFF.

The V call is TRBV11-2, the J call TRBJ1-1, with a weak D call TRBD1 (6 bases). V gave up 0 bases and J gave up 4 bases, with 6 bases separating them. The CDR3 covers 13 residues. Germline V CDR1 and CDR2: SGHAT, FQNNGV. This CDR3 is CASSLEGGTEAFF. CDR3 DNA sequence: TGTGCCAGCAGCTTAGAAGGGGGCACTGAAGCTTTCTTT.

This clone was detected a few times. This rearrangement joins TRBV6-5 to TRBJ2-4; tentative D call: TRBD1 (6 bases). The CDR3 consists of 15 residues. Germline V gene data show CDR1 as MNHEY and CDR2 as SVGAGI. Trimming removed 7 bases at V and 8 bases at J, with 21 bases between. The CDR3 here is CASTGQGGGLDIQYF. In DNA, the CDR3 is TGTGCCAGCACGGGACAAGGTGGGGGTCTGGACATTCAGTACTTC.

This clone appeared a single time. The chain employs TRBV5-1 and TRBJ2-5, with 9 bases aligning to TRBD2. V trimming: 3 bases; J trimming: 3 bases; junction bases outside the gene matches: 6. Germline V CDR1 and CDR2: SGHRS, YFSETQ. There are 15 residues in the CDR3. The CDR3 bases are TGCGCCAGCAGCTCGCGGGGGGGCTCGGAAGAGACCCAGTACTTC. Amino acid sequence: CASSSRGGSEETQYF.

The gene calls are TRBV21-1 and TRBJ2-7; the table names TRBD1, a call not compared with the DNA. TRBV21-1 is a documented pseudogene. The CDR3 is 15 residues long. CDR3 DNA: TGTGCCAGCAGCAATGGACAGTTGCCGATTTACGAGCAGTACTTC. Protein: CASSNGQLPIYEQYF.

The chain carries TRBV4-3 and TRBJ2-1; 13 bases align to TRBD2. Germline V lookup: CDR1 LGHNA, CDR2 YSLEER. V was pared by 3 bases and J by 7 bases, with 6 bases of the junction left unmatched. The CDR3 spans 16 residues. CDR3 sequence reads: CASSQRTSGGWNEQFF. CDR3 DNA: TGCGCCAGCAGCCAGAGGACTAGCGGGGGCTGGAATGAGCAGTTCTTC.

The chain is built from TRBV6-2 or TRBV6-3 and TRBJ1-6; weak D call: TRBD1 (6 bases). The CDR3 has 14 amino acids. Germline CDR1 reads MNHEY; CDR2 reads SVGEGT. Between the trimmed V and J ends, which lost 4 bases and 9 bases, there was a span of 13 bases. The CDR3 DNA is TGTGCCAGCAGTTCGGACAGAGTGAGTTCACCCCTCCACTTT. It translates to CASSSDRVSSPLHF.

This chain connects TRBV7-3 to TRBJ2-2; the match to TRBD2 covers 11 bases. The junction had 6 bases not matched to a gene; V was cut back by 4 bases and J by 8 bases. The V gene's germline CDR1 is SGHTA and CDR2 FQGTGA. The CDR3 is 15 residues long. The CDR3, as DNA: TGTGCCAGCAGCTCTAGCGGGGGGTTACCTGGGGAGCTGTTTTTT. It yields the protein CASSSSGGLPGELFF. The full variable domain, completed using reference TRBV7-3 and TRBJ2-2, is GAGVSQTPSNKVTEKGKYVELRCDPISGHTALYWYRQSLGQGPEFLIYFQGTGAADDSGLPNDRFFAVRPEGSVSTLKIQRTERGDSAVYLCASSSSGGLPGELFFGEGSRLTVL.

The V gene is TRBV24-1, the J gene TRBJ1-2, with a tentative D call TRBD1 (6 bases). The ends were cut back, 0 bases at V and 8 bases at J, with 12 bases in the middle. CDR1 KGHDR and CDR2 SFDVKD come from the germline V gene. This CDR3 spans 14 amino acids. The CDR3 DNA reads TGTGCCACCAGTGATTTGACAGGGATGGAGGGCTACACCTTC. Its translation: CATSDLTGMEGYTF.

The genes are TRBV27 and TRBJ1-6, with TRBD1 matching over 8 bases. V was pared by 4 bases and J by 9 bases, with 5 bases of the junction left unmatched. The CDR3 is 14 amino acids. Germline V gene lookup returns CDR1 MNHEY and CDR2 SMNVEV (reference sequence). CDR3 in amino acids: CASSSWTGSSPLHF. Here the CDR3 DNA reads TGTGCCAGCAGTTCCTGGACAGGGAGTTCACCCCTCCACTTT.

The chain combines TRBV24-1 with TRBJ2-5, with 12 bases aligning to TRBD2. This CDR3 spans 18 amino acids. Germline CDR1 KGHDR, CDR2 SFDVKD. Trimming took 6 bases from V and 0 from J; bases not matched to a gene: 10. The CDR3 sequence is CATSPSRLAGVYQETQYF. CDR3 DNA: TGTGCCACCAGTCCCTCACGACTAGCGGGGGTGTACCAAGAGACCCAGTACTTC.

V usage is TRBV30 and J usage is TRBJ1-1, with D unclear. The CDR3 is made up of 12 amino acids. Germline V gene lookup returns CDR1 GTSNPN and CDR2 SVGIG (reference sequence). Trimming removed 2 bases from V and 4 bases from J, with 8 bases in between. The CDR3 nucleotides read TGTGCCTGGAGTTTTCTCAGCACTGAAGCTTTCTTT. Translating it yields CAWSFLSTEAFF.

The chain recombines TRBV7-9 with TRBJ2-7; 12 bases are shared with TRBD1. Losses at the gene ends were 5 bases for V and 4 bases for J; bases not matched to a gene: 3. CDR1 is SEHNR, CDR2 FQNEAQ, per germline (reference sequence). This CDR3 has 14 amino acids. The CDR3 region has the DNA TGTGCCAGCAGCCAGGGACAGGGGGCTTACGAGCAGTACTTC. It specifies CASSQGQGAYEQYF. The whole variable domain, remainder taken from reference TRBV7-9 and TRBJ2-7, is DTGVSQNPRHKITKRGQNVTFRCDPISEHNRLYWYRQTLGQGPEFLTYFQNEAQLEKSRLLSDRFSAERPKGSFSTLEIQRTEQGDSAMYLCASSQGQGAYEQYFGPGTRLTVT.

This clone was found a few times. V gene TRBV24-1 combines with J gene TRBJ1-2; TRBD1 might be the D (5 bases). The CDR3 has 13 amino acids. The V end was cut by 9 bases, the J end by 6 bases, with 16 bases between. Germline V gives CDR1 KGHDR, CDR2 SFDVKD. CDR3 loop: CATASPGDHGYTF. CDR3 in DNA: TGTGCCACCGCCTCCCCGGGGGATCATGGCTACACCTTC.

The chain employs TRBV5-1 and TRBJ1-4; 8 bases are a match to TRBD1. The germline V gene encodes CDR1 SGHRS and CDR2 YFSETQ. The CDR3 loop spans 15 amino acids. V lost 3 bases, J lost 6 bases, and 7 bases stayed unmatched. The CDR3 coding sequence is TGCGCCAGCAGCTCCTTAACAGGGGGGCATGAAAAACTGTTTTTT. This encodes CASSSLTGGHEKLFF.

This clone was counted a single time. This sequence joins TRBV19 and TRBJ2-7; 7 bases map to TRBD2. CDR3 length: 11 residues. Germline CDR1 and CDR2: LNHDA and SQIVND (reference sequence). CDR3 amino acids: CTGSSGHEQYF. As DNA, the CDR3 is TGTACCGGGAGTAGCGGGCACGAGCAGTACTTC.

The V call is TRBV7-2, the J call TRBJ2-1; D may be TRBD1 (7 bases). The CDR3 is 14 residues long. The germline V and J ends were trimmed by 3 bases and 9 bases, with 15 bases remaining between them. Germline assignment: CDR1 SGHTA and CDR2 FQGNSA. The CDR3 loop is CASSLTGTAGEQFF. The CDR3 coding sequence is TGTGCCAGCAGCTTGACCGGGACAGCGGGTGAGCAGTTCTTC.